One sample yielded the 27 T cell receptor beta chains listed below, sequenced in a study of breast tumors, draining lymph nodes, adjacent tissues. Axillary draining lymph nodes of breast cancer patients supplied the node samples. TCRdb processed the multiplex PCR reads anew with MiXCR; each CDR3 protein has one entry. The table includes 200,000 or so distinct CDR3 sequences, roughly 31% detected once. Sequenced: axillary lymph node tissue. These receptors originate from a female donor with breast cancer. Some clones in this sample may be carry-over from other donors' samples.

This clonotype was recorded at least ten times. This chain uses TRBV5-1 with TRBJ1-3, with D possibly TRBD1 on 5 matching bases. Between the trimmed V and J ends, which lost 0 bases and 2 bases, there was a span of 9 bases. The CDR3 contains 15 residues. Germline values: CDR1 SGHRS, CDR2 YFSETQ. CDR3 amino acids: CASSLAGTTGNTIYF. CDR3 DNA: TGCGCCAGCAGCTTGGCCGGGACGACTGGAAACACCATATATTTT.

This clonotype was seen at least ten times. The chain recombines TRBV19 with TRBJ2-5, with TRBD2 matching 7 bases. Germline V gives CDR1 LNHDA, CDR2 SQIVND (reference sequence). The CDR3 consists of 14 residues. The junction had 7 bases not matched to a gene; V was cut back by 5 bases and J by 4 bases. CDR3 loop: CASSAPGRSETQYF. DNA for the CDR3: TGTGCCAGTAGTGCCCCCGGGAGGTCAGAGACCCAGTACTTC. Together with reference TRBV19 and TRBJ2-5, the CDR3 gives the full variable domain: DGGITQSPKYLFRKEGQNVTLSCEQNLNHDAMYWYRQDPGQGLRLIYYSQIVNDFQKGDIAEGYSVSREKKESFPLTVTSAQKNPTAFYLCASSAPGRSETQYFGPGTRLLVL.

Ten or more counts support this clonotype. This chain links TRBV24-1 with TRBJ2-1; TRBD2 agrees at 11 bases. CDR1 KGHDR and CDR2 SFDVKD come from the germline V gene. The CDR3 runs to 15 residues. Trimming removed 3 bases from V and 8 bases from J; junction bases left unmatched: 5. This chain's CDR3 is CATSDTILAGDEQFF. Here the CDR3 DNA reads TGTGCCACCAGTGATACCATACTAGCGGGAGATGAGCAGTTCTTC.

Remarks on this clonotype: This may arise from a read error, as a much more abundant clone is one base away. The gene calls are TRBV6-6 and TRBJ2-3; maybe TRBD2 (5 bases). The CDR3 spans 16 residues. Germline lookup yields CDR1 MNHNY and CDR2 SVGAGI (reference sequence). CDR3 sequence reads: CASSYSTGMPTDAQYF. DNA for the CDR3: TGTGCCAGCAGTTACTCTACCGGGATGCCCACAGATGCGCAGTATTTT.

The J gene is TRBJ1-4, the V gene TRBV7-2; D is unclear. CDR3 length: 13 residues. V was cut by 5 bases and J by 2 bases, with 6 bases left in between. Germline lookup yields CDR1 SGHTA and CDR2 FQGNSA. The CDR3 sequence is CASSPTTNEKLFF. For the CDR3, the DNA is TGTGCCAGCAGCCCGACTACTAATGAAAAACTGTTTTTT.

The table lists this clonotype with many counts. The chain is built from TRBV7-9 and TRBJ2-7; D is ambiguous. Per the germline V gene, CDR1 is SEHNR and CDR2 is FQNEAQ (reference sequence). The CDR3 totals 13 residues. Trimming left V 4 bases short and J 2 bases short, with 9 bases between. CDR3 in DNA: TGTGCCAGCAGCTCCAAAAATGCCTACGAGCAGTACTTC. It translates to CASSSKNAYEQYF.

Ten or more counts support this clonotype. The J gene is TRBJ2-3, the V gene TRBV5-1; D is unclear. Trimming took off 4 bases at V and 0 bases at J, with 12 bases between the two ends. The CDR3 consists of 15 residues. In germline, CDR1 is SGHRS, CDR2 YFSETQ. CDR3 DNA sequence: TGCGCCAGCAGCCGCCGGACCGCTAGCACAGATACGCAGTATTTT. Its translation is CASSRRTASTDTQYF. The variable domain in full, with the rest retrieved from reference TRBV5-1 and TRBJ2-3, is KAGVTQTPRYLIKTRGQQVTLSCSPISGHRSVSWYQQTPGQGLQFLFEYFSETQRNKGNFPGRFSGRQFSNSRSEMNVSTLELGDSALYLCASSRRTASTDTQYFGPGTRLTVL.

This clonotype was found many times. V usage is TRBV11-3 and J usage is TRBJ2-1; 7 bases agree with TRBD1. This CDR3 has 13 residues. Germline V lookup: CDR1 SGHNT, CDR2 YENEEA. V was clipped by 3 bases and J by 9 bases; unmatched bases: 5. The CDR3 here is CASSFDRVGEQFF. As DNA, the CDR3 is TGTGCCAGCAGCTTCGACAGGGTAGGTGAGCAGTTCTTC.

This clonotype came up many times. The chain uses TRBV7-2 and TRBJ1-4; D is perhaps TRBD1 (5 bases). CDR1 and CDR2 from the germline V gene are SGHTA and FQGNSA. Deletions cut 8 bases from V and 6 bases from J, with 16 bases between. This CDR3 is 14 amino acids long. CDR3 amino acids: CASSRKGTDEKLFF. CDR3 sequence (DNA): TGTGCCAGCTCCCGAAAGGGGACGGATGAAAAACTGTTTTTT.

This clonotype was picked up many times. For the CDR3, the DNA is TGTGCCAGCAGCTTCGGACCCTCCAATGAGCAGTTCTTC. This translates into CASSFGPSNEQFF. This rearrangement joins TRBV5-4 to TRBJ2-1; D uncertain. CDR3 length: 13 amino acids. Trimming removed 2 bases from V and 6 bases from J, with 9 bases in between. In germline, CDR1 is SGHNT, CDR2 YYREEE (reference sequence). The entire variable domain, with the rest obtained from reference TRBV5-4 and TRBJ2-1, is as follows: ETGVTQSPTHLIKTRGQQVTLRCSSQSGHNTVSWYQQALGQGPQFIFQYYREEENGRGNFPPRFSGLQFPNYSSELNVNALELDDSALYLCASSFGPSNEQFFGPGTRLTVL.

V gene TRBV14 combines with J gene TRBJ2-7; D possibly corresponds to TRBD2 (7 bases). The germline V and J ends were trimmed by 4 bases and 2 bases, with 21 bases remaining between them. The CDR3 sequence is 17 residues long. The V gene's germline CDR1 is SGHDN and CDR2 FVKESK. The CDR3 DNA sequence: TGTGCCAGCAGCCCCCTTTTACGGGGGGCGCAGACCTACGAGCAGTACTTC. Translation: CASSPLLRGAQTYEQYF.

The J gene is TRBJ2-3, the V gene TRBV7-3, with 9 nucleotides matching TRBD2. V dropped 6 bases and J dropped 5; count of bases not matched to a gene: 12. Per germline, CDR1 SGHTA and CDR2 FQGTGA. This CDR3 has 16 residues. DNA of the CDR3: TGTGCCAGCAGTCCCTGGACGGGACTAGCTGAAGATACGCAGTATTTT. It yields the protein CASSPWTGLAEDTQYF.

This clonotype occurred many times. The rearrangement uses TRBV19 and TRBJ2-3; 7 nucleotides agree with TRBD2. Germline V gene sequence: CDR1 LNHDA, CDR2 SQIVND (reference sequence). CDR3 size: 14 residues. V lost 3 bases to trimming and J lost 5 bases; unmatched junction nucleotides: 5. CDR3 amino acids: CASSMGGRGDTQYF. The CDR3 region has the DNA TGTGCCAGTAGTATGGGAGGGCGCGGAGATACGCAGTATTTT.

As regards this clonotype: The CDR3 end shows no conserved phenylalanine or tryptophan, and so a read error is likely. It is unclear where the CDR3 begins or ends on the DNA, so no DNA is shown, and the CDR3 is as TCRdb lists it. The V and J genes are TRBV20-1 and TRBJ2-5. Germline-derived CDR1 and CDR2 are DFQATT and SNEGSKA (reference sequence). The CDR3 numbers 10 amino acids, ends counted. The CDR3 region is CSAELNSPYC.

This chain uses TRBV20-1 with TRBJ2-3; perhaps TRBD2 as D (6 bases). There are 14 residues in the CDR3. Germline V gene sequence: CDR1 DFQATT, CDR2 SNEGSKA (reference sequence). CDR3 in DNA: TGCAGCCCCGCCGGACTAAGGAGCACAGATACGCAGTATTTT. Translated: CSPAGLRSTDTQYF.

As concerns this clonotype: One base away lies a much larger clone, so this may be a sequencing read error. The chain employs TRBV6-1 and TRBJ2-2; D is unclear. CDR1 MNHNS and CDR2 SASEGT come from the germline V gene. V lost 3 bases and J 4 bases, leaving 6 bases between the germline ends. CDR3 length: 13 residues. DNA of the CDR3: TGTGCCAGCAGTGATGTCAGCACCGGGGAGCTGTTTTTT. It yields the protein CASSDVSTGELFF.

This clonotype has ten or more counts. A much larger clonotype is one base distant, so this may be a read error. The chain employs TRBV20-1 and TRBJ2-5; perhaps TRBD2 as D (5 bases). CDR1 DFQATT and CDR2 SNEGSKA come from the germline V gene (reference sequence). The length of the CDR3 is 11 residues. CDR3 nucleotide sequence: TGCAGTGCTATCAAAAGGGAGACCCAGTCCTTC. Translated: CSAIKRETQSF.

V usage is TRBV13 and J usage is TRBJ1-6; possible D gene TRBD1, 5 bases. Trimming stripped 1 base from V and 8 bases from J, with 15 bases between. Germline V gene lookup returns CDR1 PRHDT and CDR2 FYEKMQ (reference sequence). The CDR3 has 16 amino acids. The CDR3 DNA sequence: TGTGCCAGCAGCTTAGTTTCCGGGACGGCATATTCACCCCTCCACTTT. Protein sequence: CASSLVSGTAYSPLHF.

In this sample, this clonotype turned up a few times. This chain links TRBV4-1 with TRBJ1-1, with 10 bases that match TRBD1. Trimming removed 3 bases from V and 4 bases from J; junction bases left unmatched: 5. The CDR3 runs 15 residues. Germline lookup yields CDR1 MGHRA and CDR2 YSYEKL. Here the CDR3 DNA reads TGCGCCAGCAGCCATCCCGGACAGGGGGTCACTGAAGCTTTCTTT. Protein product: CASSHPGQGVTEAFF.

Notes on this clonotype: Just one base apart from a much larger clone, this may be a read error. This chain's CDR3 is CSANREIRTATQYF. CDR3 sequence (DNA): TGCAGTGCTAACCGGGAGATCCGCACAGCTACGCAGTATTTT. The chain joins TRBV20-1 to TRBJ2-3; perhaps TRBD2 as D (6 bases). Germline V gives CDR1 DFQATT, CDR2 SNEGSKA (reference sequence). The CDR3 is made up of 14 amino acids.

In this sample, this clonotype turned up many times. This chain uses TRBV30 with TRBJ2-2, with no clear D. This CDR3 comprises 13 residues. In germline, CDR1 is GTSNPN, CDR2 SVGIG (reference sequence). Trimming left V 7 bases short and J 5 bases short, with 14 bases between. The CDR3 loop is CAFPSGLTGELFF. The DNA for the CDR3 is TGTGCCTTCCCGTCTGGGTTAACCGGGGAGCTGTTTTTT.

This clonotype has a count of ten or more. The chain uses TRBV2 and TRBJ2-3; D gene ambiguous. Germline lookup yields CDR1 SNHLY and CDR2 FYNNEI. CDR3 length: 12 amino acids. Trimming left V 6 bases short and J 4 bases short, with 8 bases between. The CDR3 DNA follows: TGTGCCAGCAGCGAGTACGCAGATACGCAGTATTTT. Protein product: CASSEYADTQYF.

About this clonotype itself: One end of the junction fails to match germline, which may point to a read error. The rearrangement uses TRBV7-2 and TRBJ1-6, with D uncertain. This CDR3 comprises 18 residues. Looked up from germline, CDR1 is SGHTA and CDR2 is FQGNSA. CDR3 loop: CASSFRTSGRAYNSPLHF. Here the CDR3 DNA reads TGTGCCAGCAGCTTTCGAACTAGCGGGCGGGCCTACAATTCACCCCTCCACTTT.

This clonotype has ten or more counts. The rearrangement links TRBV11-2 to TRBJ1-6; D gene uncertain. This CDR3 is 15 amino acids long. Germline V CDR1 and CDR2: SGHAT, FQNNGV. The V end lost 3 bases, the J end lost 6 bases, and 12 bases lay between the germline ends. The CDR3 region has the DNA TGTGCCAGCAGCTTTTTGGCCGGGAGTAATTCACCCCTCCACTTT. It yields the protein CASSFLAGSNSPLHF.

This clonotype was seen repeatedly, ten times or more. CDR3 loop: CSVEAGQGGYEQYF. In DNA form, the CDR3 reads TGCAGCGTTGAAGCTGGACAGGGAGGGTACGAGCAGTACTTC. J is TRBJ2-7 and V is TRBV29-1, with a tentative D call TRBD1 (8 bases). Trimming took 1 base from V and 4 from J, leaving 14 bases between them. Germline V gives CDR1 SQVTM, CDR2 ANQGSEA. This CDR3 is 14 amino acids long.

This clonotype was picked up many times. The chain couples TRBV4-1 to TRBJ1-6; TRBD1 matches 7 bases. V was clipped by 3 bases and J by 10 bases; unmatched bases: 12. CDR3 length: 16 residues. Germline values: CDR1 MGHRA, CDR2 YSYEKL. DNA for the CDR3: TGCGCCAGCAGCCATTCCACAGGGGACGGAGGGTCACCCCTCCACTTT. Protein sequence: CASSHSTGDGGSPLHF.

This rearrangement joins TRBV24-1 to TRBJ2-3, with 12 bases matching TRBD2. Germline loops: CDR1 KGHDR, CDR2 SFDVKD. This CDR3 comprises 15 residues. V lost 3 bases to trimming and J lost 6 bases; unmatched junction nucleotides: 3. The CDR3: CATSDTGTSGDTQYF. The DNA of the CDR3 is TGTGCCACCAGTGATACTGGGACTAGCGGGGATACGCAGTATTTT.